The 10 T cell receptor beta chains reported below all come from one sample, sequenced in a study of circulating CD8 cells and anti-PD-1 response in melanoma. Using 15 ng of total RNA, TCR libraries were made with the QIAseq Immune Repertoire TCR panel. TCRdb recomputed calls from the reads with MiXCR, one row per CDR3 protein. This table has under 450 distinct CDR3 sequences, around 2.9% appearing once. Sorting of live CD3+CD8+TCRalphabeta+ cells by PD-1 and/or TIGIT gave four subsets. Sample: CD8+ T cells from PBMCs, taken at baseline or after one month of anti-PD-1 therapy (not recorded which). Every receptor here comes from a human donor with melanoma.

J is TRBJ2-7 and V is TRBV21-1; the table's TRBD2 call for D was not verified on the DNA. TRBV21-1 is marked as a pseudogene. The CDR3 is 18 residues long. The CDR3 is CASSTAASGGVSSYEQYF. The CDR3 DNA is TGTGCCAGCAGCACAGCGGCTAGCGGGGGGGTCTCCTCCTACGAGCAGTACTTC.

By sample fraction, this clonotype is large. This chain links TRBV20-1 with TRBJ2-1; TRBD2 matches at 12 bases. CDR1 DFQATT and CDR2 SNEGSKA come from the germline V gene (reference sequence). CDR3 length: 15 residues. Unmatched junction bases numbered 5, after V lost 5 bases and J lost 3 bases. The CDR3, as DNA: TGCAGTGCTCCACGACTAGCGGGAGACTACAATGAGCAGTTCTTC. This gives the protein CSAPRLAGDYNEQFF.

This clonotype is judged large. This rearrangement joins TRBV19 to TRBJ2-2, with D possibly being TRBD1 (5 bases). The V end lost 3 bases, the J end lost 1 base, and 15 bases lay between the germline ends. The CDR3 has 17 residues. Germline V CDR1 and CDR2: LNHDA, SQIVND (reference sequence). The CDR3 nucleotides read TGTGCCAGTAGTATGTATTCTTCAGGACAGAACACCGGGGAGCTGTTTTTT. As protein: CASSMYSSGQNTGELFF.

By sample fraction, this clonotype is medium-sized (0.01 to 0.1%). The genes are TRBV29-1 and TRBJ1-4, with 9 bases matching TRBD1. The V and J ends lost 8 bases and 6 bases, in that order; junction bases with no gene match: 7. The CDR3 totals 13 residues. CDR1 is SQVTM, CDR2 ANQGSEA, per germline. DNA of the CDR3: TGCAGCCCAGGGACAGGGTCGGATGAAAAACTGTTTTTT. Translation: CSPGTGSDEKLFF.

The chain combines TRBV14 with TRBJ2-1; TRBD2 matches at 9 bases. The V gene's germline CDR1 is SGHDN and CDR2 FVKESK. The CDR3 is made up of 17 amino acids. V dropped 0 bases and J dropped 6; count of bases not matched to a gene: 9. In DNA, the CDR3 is TGTGCCAGCAGCCAAGAGGGGGTAGCGGGAGCTCGCAATGAGCAGTTCTTC. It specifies CASSQEGVAGARNEQFF.

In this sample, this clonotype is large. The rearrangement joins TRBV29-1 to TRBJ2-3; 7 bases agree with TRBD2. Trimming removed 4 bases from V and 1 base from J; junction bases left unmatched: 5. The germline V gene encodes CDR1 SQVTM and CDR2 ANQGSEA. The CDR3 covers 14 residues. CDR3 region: CSVAGGSGTDTQYF. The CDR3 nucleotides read TGCAGCGTTGCAGGCGGGAGTGGCACAGATACGCAGTATTTT.

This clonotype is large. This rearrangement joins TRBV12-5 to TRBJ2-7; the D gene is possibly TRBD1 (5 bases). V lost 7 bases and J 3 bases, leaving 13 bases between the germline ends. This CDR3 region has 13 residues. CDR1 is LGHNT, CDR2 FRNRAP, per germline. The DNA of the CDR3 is TGTGCTAGTGCCGAAGGGGCTAACTACGAGCAGTACTTC. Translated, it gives CASAEGANYEQYF.

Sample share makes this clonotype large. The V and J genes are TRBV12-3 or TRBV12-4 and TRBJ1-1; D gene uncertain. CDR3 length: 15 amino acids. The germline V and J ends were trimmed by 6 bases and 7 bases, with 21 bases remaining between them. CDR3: CASRPDPGGAGEAFF. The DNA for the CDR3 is TGTGCCAGCAGGCCCGACCCTGGAGGCGCGGGTGAAGCTTTCTTT.

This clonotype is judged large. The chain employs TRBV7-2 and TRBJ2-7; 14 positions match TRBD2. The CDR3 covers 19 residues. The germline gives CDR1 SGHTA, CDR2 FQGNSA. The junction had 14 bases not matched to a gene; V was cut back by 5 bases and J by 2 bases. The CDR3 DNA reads TGTGCCAGCAGCGGACCCGGACTAGCGGGAGGCTTAGCCCCCTACGAGCAGTACTTC. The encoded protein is CASSGPGLAGGLAPYEQYF.

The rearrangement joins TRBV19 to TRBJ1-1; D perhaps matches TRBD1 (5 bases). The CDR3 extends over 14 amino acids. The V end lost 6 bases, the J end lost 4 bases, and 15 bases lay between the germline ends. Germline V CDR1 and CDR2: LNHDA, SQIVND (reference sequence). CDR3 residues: CASRPDGQGTEAFF. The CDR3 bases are TGTGCCAGTAGGCCCGACGGGCAGGGCACTGAAGCTTTCTTT. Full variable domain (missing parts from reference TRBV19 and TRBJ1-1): DGGITQSPKYLFRKEGQNVTLSCEQNLNHDAMYWYRQDPGQGLRLIYYSQIVNDFQKGDIAEGYSVSREKKESFPLTVTSAQKNPTAFYLCASRPDGQGTEAFFGQGTRLTVV.